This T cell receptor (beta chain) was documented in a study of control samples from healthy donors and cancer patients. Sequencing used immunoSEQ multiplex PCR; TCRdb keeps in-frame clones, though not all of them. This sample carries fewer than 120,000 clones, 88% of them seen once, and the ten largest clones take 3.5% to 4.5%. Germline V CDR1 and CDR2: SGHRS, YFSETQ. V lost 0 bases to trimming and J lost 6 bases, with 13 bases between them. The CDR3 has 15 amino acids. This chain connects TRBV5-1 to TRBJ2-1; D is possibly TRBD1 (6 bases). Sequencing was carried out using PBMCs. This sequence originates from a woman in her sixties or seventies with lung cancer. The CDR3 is CASSLGGQTFNEQFF. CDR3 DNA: TGCGCCAGCAGCTTGGGGGGACAAACCTTCAATGAGCAGTTCTTC.